These 14 T cell receptor beta chains originate from one sample sequenced in a study of blood T cell repertoires in COVID-19. This table comes from immunoSEQ multiplex PCR, and its TCRdb copy is limited to in-frame clones, with some not included. The repertoire holds around 340,000 clones, 88% seen once, with approximately 1% in the top ten. The source material was PBMCs or T cells enriched from blood (not recorded which). These receptors came from a woman in her twenties or thirties who had been exposed to COVID-19.

The rearrangement uses TRBV11-2 and TRBJ2-1; 9 bases fit TRBD2. The CDR3 runs 15 residues. Losses at the gene ends were 7 bases for V and 9 bases for J; bases not matched to a gene: 13. Germline loops: CDR1 SGHAT, CDR2 FQNNGV. The CDR3 DNA follows: TGTGCCAGCACCCTCGGGGCGGGAGGGCCCGGTGAGCAGTTCTTC. It is translated as CASTLGAGGPGEQFF.

This rearrangement joins TRBV30 to TRBJ1-5, with D possibly TRBD1 on 6 matching bases. Trimming pared 3 bases from V and 7 bases from J, leaving 10 bases between. CDR1 and CDR2 from the germline V gene are GTSNPN and SVGIG (reference sequence). The length of the CDR3 is 12 residues. CDR3 region: CAWRTGGQPQHF. CDR3 DNA: TGTGCCTGGAGGACGGGGGGCCAGCCCCAGCATTTT.

The chain links TRBV6-6 to TRBJ1-5; D ambiguous. Germline CDR1 and CDR2: MNHNY and SVGAGI (reference sequence). Trimming pared 0 bases from V and 6 bases from J, leaving 9 bases between. The CDR3 length is 14 residues. The CDR3 nucleotides read TGTGCCAGCAGTTACTCCCCGGGTCTTCAGCCCCAGCATTTT. Amino acid sequence: CASSYSPGLQPQHF.

This rearrangement joins TRBV10-3 to TRBJ2-2; 9 bases agree with TRBD1. The trim removed 5 bases at V and 5 bases at J, leaving 6 bases unmatched. The CDR3 is 15 residues long. Looked up from germline, CDR1 is ENHRY and CDR2 is SYGVKD. The CDR3 DNA reads TGTGCCATCAGTTCCACAGGGGGCGAAACCGGGGAGCTGTTTTTT. Protein product: CAISSTGGETGELFF.

The chain uses TRBV12-3 or TRBV12-4 and TRBJ2-7; D remains ambiguous. V was cut by 4 bases and J by 2 bases, with 9 bases left in between. CDR3 size: 13 residues. This CDR3 reads CASSSHPPYEQYF. The CDR3 DNA sequence: TGTGCCAGCAGTTCACACCCTCCCTACGAGCAGTACTTC.

V usage is TRBV19 and J usage is TRBJ1-5; 10 bases align to TRBD1. Germline-derived CDR1 and CDR2 are LNHDA and SQIVND (reference sequence). The CDR3 runs 14 residues. V lost 9 bases to trimming and J lost 7 bases; unmatched junction nucleotides: 9. The CDR3 sequence: CASRDRGLSQPQHF. The CDR3 DNA reads as TGTGCCAGCCGGGACAGGGGCCTCAGCCAGCCCCAGCATTTT. Based on the CDR3 plus reference TRBV19 and TRBJ1-5, the full variable domain is DGGITQSPKYLFRKEGQNVTLSCEQNLNHDAMYWYRQDPGQGLRLIYYSQIVNDFQKGDIAEGYSVSREKKESFPLTVTSAQKNPTAFYLCASRDRGLSQPQHFGDGTRLSIL.

The V and J genes are TRBV18 and TRBJ2-7; 8 nucleotides line up with TRBD2. V gave up 2 bases and J gave up 2 bases; unmatched junction bases: 2. The CDR3 consists of 14 residues. The germline V gene encodes CDR1 KGHSH and CDR2 LQKENI. For the CDR3, the DNA is TGTGCCAGCTCACCAGGGCGGGAGGCCTACGAGCAGTACTTC. Protein product: CASSPGREAYEQYF.

The chain links TRBV5-8 to TRBJ2-7, with D unclear. The V gene's germline CDR1 is SGHTS and CDR2 YDEGEE. V lost 2 bases, J lost 2 bases, and 8 bases lay in between. There are 13 residues in the CDR3. CDR3 loop: CASSFKRTYEQYF. CDR3 DNA: TGTGCCAGCAGCTTCAAGAGAACCTACGAGCAGTACTTC.

The chain couples TRBV11-3 to TRBJ2-5; D might be TRBD1 (6 bases). The germline CDR1 and CDR2 sequences are SGHNT and YENEEA. V was pared by 5 bases and J by 5 bases, with 15 bases between. The CDR3 sequence is 14 residues long. DNA for the CDR3: TGTGCCAGCAGCCGCCTACAGGGTCGGGAGACCCAGTACTTC. Its translation is CASSRLQGRETQYF.

The chain uses TRBV5-5 and TRBJ2-3, with a weak D call TRBD2 (7 bases). Trimming shortened V by 3 bases and J by 2 bases, and 16 bases separated the two germline ends. This CDR3 has 16 residues. Germline assignment: CDR1 SGHKS and CDR2 YYEKEE (reference sequence). For the CDR3, the DNA is TGTGCCAGCAGCTACGGGGGGCAGAACCCCACAGATACGCAGTATTTT. Protein sequence: CASSYGGQNPTDTQYF. Full variable domain (missing parts from reference TRBV5-5 and TRBJ2-3): DAGVTQSPTHLIKTRGQQVTLRCSPISGHKSVSWYQQVLGQGPQFIFQYYEKEERGRGNFPDRFSARQFPNYSSELNVNALLLGDSALYLCASSYGGQNPTDTQYFGPGTRLTVL.

J is TRBJ1-1 and V is TRBV10-2; tentative D call: TRBD1 (6 bases). V was clipped by 4 bases and J by 1 base, with 10 bases between them. The CDR3 extends over 14 amino acids. The germline V gene has CDR1 WSHSY and CDR2 SAAADI. For the CDR3, the DNA is TGCGCCAGCAGTGCAGGGGAAGGGAACACTGAAGCTTTCTTT. It is translated as CASSAGEGNTEAFF.

This clone was observed once. The genes are TRBV5-4 and TRBJ2-1; 9 nucleotides line up with TRBD1. From germline, CDR1 is SGHNT and CDR2 YYREEE (reference sequence). CDR3 length: 14 residues. The CDR3 DNA sequence: TGTGCTGTCTACCCCGGGACAGGGCCAAATGAGCAGTTCTTC. Amino acid sequence: CAVYPGTGPNEQFF. The whole variable domain, remainder taken from reference TRBV5-4 and TRBJ2-1, is ETGVTQSPTHLIKTRGQQVTLRCSSQSGHNTVSWYQQALGQGPQFIFQYYREEENGRGNFPPRFSGLQFPNYSSELNVNALELDDSALYLCAVYPGTGPNEQFFGPGTRLTVL.

V and J are TRBV7-9 and TRBJ1-2; D may be TRBD1 (5 bases). CDR3 size: 11 residues. V was pared by 5 bases and J by 7 bases, with 8 bases between. The germline CDR1 and CDR2 sequences are SEHNR and FQNEAQ (reference sequence). In DNA, the CDR3 is TGTGCCAGCAGCCCCAGGGTTGGCTACACCTTC. Amino acid sequence: CASSPRVGYTF.

This clone was detected many times. The rearrangement uses TRBV20-1 and TRBJ2-7; 10 bases align to TRBD2. The CDR3 length is 17 residues. Per the germline V gene, CDR1 is DFQATT and CDR2 is SNEGSKA (reference sequence). The V and J ends lost 3 bases and 2 bases, in that order; junction bases with no gene match: 13. The CDR3 is CSASSEDPSGSPYEQYF. For the CDR3, the DNA is TGCAGTGCTAGTAGTGAGGACCCTAGCGGGAGTCCCTACGAGCAGTACTTC.